This TCR beta chain was captured by sequencing in a study of T cells in Graves' hyperthyroidism and ophthalmopathy. General study points: Ophthalmopathy got predicted by the model a median roughly six months before its onset.

A single count supports this clonotype. Its cognate antigen is unknown. RNA transcripts provided the source from which TCR beta CDR3 regions were amplified. First-round RT-PCR targeting the TCR CDR3 was performed with the HTBI primer set. TCRdb fed the multiplex PCR reads into MiXCR, producing one record per CDR3 protein. The profile shows fewer than 550,000 distinct CDR3 sequences, more than 15% of them singletons. Each patient was aged 18 to 65 and had newly diagnosed hyperthyroidism of under 2 months' duration. The sequenced material came from blood. The sequence derives from a woman under 30 with Graves' hyperthyroidism.

The CDR3 DNA is TGTGCCAGCAGCTCAACGGGACAGCAGAACACTGAAGCTTTCTTT. It yields the protein CASSSTGQQNTEAFF. This chain joins TRBV5-6 and TRBJ1-1; 7 bases agree with TRBD1. The germline CDR1 and CDR2 sequences are SGHDT and YYEEEE. With V trimmed by 3 bases and J by 1 base, 6 bases remained unmatched. The CDR3 length is 15 residues.